This T cell receptor (beta chain) was observed in a study of CD8+ T cells in alopecia areata (dated by TCRdb to between 2018 and 2020). For context, the study as a whole: Treated patients were enrolled in an open-label pilot trial of oral tofacitinib at 5 to 10 mg twice daily for moderate-to-severe alopecia areata. Patients stayed on tofacitinib for 6 to 18 months and then had 6 months of follow-up off drug so that delayed response and recurrence could be assessed. The SALT score, which quantifies the percentage of affected scalp surface area, was used to measure disease severity in treated patients. High-throughput TCRbeta sequencing was used to examine T cell clonal expansion in alopecia areata in both the C3H/HeJ mouse model and human patients. In humans, TCRbeta sequencing was performed on scalp tissue and on sorted CD4+ and CD8+ peripheral blood T cells from healthy controls and from patients with patchy or totalis/universalis alopecia areata. Tofacitinib-treated patients had biopsies at baseline and at 4 and 24 weeks of treatment, with a later scalp biopsy in several patients. Scalp clonality was compared among normal scalp (n=4), patchy alopecia areata scalp (n=8), and alopecia totalis/universalis scalp (n=8). RNA was obtained with the PAXgene miRNA kit for fixed scalp, the miRNeasy kit for PBMCs, and the RNeasy kit for mouse skin. TCRbeta CDR3 regions were amplified by immunoSEQ multiplex PCR using 35 Vbeta forward and 13 Jbeta reverse primers. The paper's findings and limits, for the study overall: During tofacitinib treatment, many expanded lesional clones stuck around in both scalp and blood, and this persistence may partly explain why relapse happens after treatment is stopped. Compared with mice, TCR sequences shared between patients were less clear, possibly partly because of HLA diversity across the patient population. Lesional scalp, especially in alopecia totalis/universalis, showed higher clonality and more expanded CD8+ clones than normal scalp, suggesting antigenic drive. Because the treated cohort was small and had just a single nonresponder, larger studies are needed to establish links between baseline CD8+ expansion and response. Unlike mouse skin, which is dominated by gammadelta T cells, normal human skin has resident alphabeta T cells that are also sequenced, and this complicates analysis of the scalp TCR repertoire. Scalp clonality and the number of expanded CD8+ clones among the top 100 scalp clones were significantly decreased by tofacitinib.

On this clone: The antigen it recognizes is unknown. A junction boundary mismatches the germline segment, possibly from a read error.

Measured from the cysteine to the phenylalanine, the CDR3 is 13 residues long. Only CDR3 DNA is held: 39 bases, read in frame from base 1. CDR1 and CDR2 are read off the germline V gene (reference sequence) as SGHNT and YYREEE. The time point label on this specimen signifies: 24 weeks on oral tofacitinib. Read against the paper, the sample's treatment or condition label means: oral pan-JAK inhibitor, 5-10 mg twice daily. From alopecia areata patients, peripheral blood was collected along with lesional scalp punch biopsies. After PBMCs were isolated by density centrifugation and stained for CD3, CD4 and CD8, a FACSAria was used to sort CD4+ and CD8+ T cells. Library prep was done by the immunoSEQ multiplex PCR assay. To provide template for TCR sequencing, every sample had RNA extracted and reverse transcribed into cDNA. SuperScript III was used to make first-strand cDNA, primed with a 2:1 mix of oligo-dT and random hexamers. A synthetic immune receptor repertoire was used to measure amplification bias, and any remaining bias was corrected computationally. The authors processed their data as follows. Raw reads were preprocessed to remove errors, and CDR3 was defined according to IMGT conventions as the region from the conserved cysteine to phenylalanine. To get clonality, Shannon entropy was normalized by log2 of the number of productive unique TCRs and the result was subtracted from 1. Whether scalp clones were CD4 or CD8 was inferred by matching scalp TCRbeta sequences against CD4 and CD8 repertoires sorted from blood. This immuneACCESS table, as held by TCRdb, lists in-frame sequences with V and J called but not all clones. Of the missing ones, under half trace to an unresolved V gene in checked studies; the others have no known cause. The D gene and trimming were derived from the DNA, and the V and J assignments and clone size from that table. This sample is represented by roughly 99,000 clones; around 84% of them were singletons. The biggest ten clones account for 20% to 25% of the sample.

Source: CD8+ T cells sorted from blood, taken at week 24, from a patient treated with tofacitinib. The source of this sequence is a human donor with alopecia areata. The chain couples TRBV5-4 to TRBJ2-7, and 10 bases in between align with TRBD1. CDR3 reads: CASTLTGGHEQYF. DNA sequence: TGTGCCAGCACCTTGACAGGGGGCCACGAGCAGTACTTC.